This TCR beta chain came from a study of cytomegalovirus exposure and HLA in healthy donors. Here immunoSEQ multiplex PCR was the method, and the copy in TCRdb shows in-frame clones only, minus some. The table shows 200,000 to 250,000 clones, with more than 85% occurring only once. This CDR3 spans 18 amino acids. V was pared by 5 bases and J by 0 bases, with 21 bases between. Germline V gene lookup returns CDR1 SGHVS and CDR2 FNYEAQ. The receptor was isolated from a young man in good health and CMV-seropositive. Source material: PBMCs. This chain uses TRBV7-6 with TRBJ2-3, with D perhaps matching TRBD2 (5 bases). As DNA, the CDR3 is TGTGCCAGCAGCCCCACATCAGCTATGCGGAGGAGCACAGATACGCAGTATTTT. This gives the protein CASSPTSAMRRSTDTQYF.